These T cell receptor beta chains were read from a single sample in a study of spatial heterogeneity in lung cancer. TCRdb called the 5' RACE reads again in MiXCR, with one record for every CDR3 protein. The sample has around 27,000 distinct CDR3 sequences, roughly 5.5% seen once. The sequences come from PBMCs, collected at follow-up. These receptor sequences come from a male donor with early-stage non-small cell lung cancer. CDR3s include the opening cysteine and the closing phenylalanine or tryptophan. Each record gives: CDR3 DNA, CDR3 protein, J gene, clone size, V gene, D gene. The D gene is left open where the match is weak. A row's size may be missing; if present it is once, few, many or a size class.

TGCGCCAGCAGCCACCTCAGGGGCGGGAGTTTCCGGAATGAGCAGTTCTTC | CASSHLRGGSFRNEQFF | TRBJ2-1 | - | TRBV4-1 | -
TGTGCCAGCAGCCCACCAGATCAGGGGAACTATGGCTACACCTTC | CASSPPDQGNYGYTF | TRBJ1-2 | many | TRBV7-2 | -
TGTGCCAGCAGCCTCAGGACTAGCGGGCCCTTCTTC | CASSLRTSGPFF | TRBJ2-1 | many | TRBV3-1 | TRBD2
TGCAGTGCTAGAGGGACAGGGGACACTGAAGCTTTCTTT | CSARGTGDTEAFF | TRBJ1-1 | few | TRBV20-1 | TRBD1
TGCGCCAGCAGCCAAGACCCTGGACCCCCCTACGAGCAGTACTTC | CASSQDPGPPYEQYF | TRBJ2-7 | many | TRBV4-3 | -
TGTGCCAGCAGCTTAGACAGTAATGAAAAACTGTTTTTT | CASSLDSNEKLFF | TRBJ1-4 | - | TRBV7-3 | -
TGTGCCAGCAGCTCCGATATACAGAGCTCTGGAAACACCATATATTTT | CASSSDIQSSGNTIYF | TRBJ1-3 | many | TRBV7-9 | -
TGTGCCAGCAGCCCCGGGACTGTTACCTACGAGCAGTACTTC | CASSPGTVTYEQYF | TRBJ2-7 | - | TRBV12-3/TRBV12-4 | -
TGTGCCAGCACAGGACAGGGTCTGAACACTGAAGCTTTCTTT | CASTGQGLNTEAFF | TRBJ1-1 | many | TRBV2 | TRBD1
TGTGCCAGCAGCAGGGACAGGGTAGATGGCTACACCTTC | CASSRDRVDGYTF | TRBJ1-2 | many | TRBV5-5 | TRBD1